This T cell receptor (beta chain) is from a study of shared clonotypes between healthy human individuals. Everyone who donated was a Caucasian adult who lived in Nashville, Tennessee. Comments on this clone: Antigen: not known. At the DNA level, this CDR3 is encoded by other sequences in the same sample as well.

The study, taken as a whole, reports: Estimated richness was generally greater in naive than memory subsets. Investigators collected only blood, and repertoires in tissues likely differ.

CDR3 length: 12 amino acids. Per the germline V gene, CDR1 is MDHEN and CDR2 is SYDVKM. Deletions cut 5 bases from V and 4 bases from J, with 5 bases between. The protocol was immunoSEQ multiplex PCR, while the TCRdb copy is restricted to in-frame clones and leaves out a portion. The sample lists some 1.5 million clones, roughly 96% occurring once. The sequenced sample consisted of naive CD4+ T cells sorted from blood. Subset specified: CD45RA+ positively selected. The receptor comes from a man younger than 45 in good health. This chain uses TRBV28 with TRBJ2-2; D remains ambiguous. In DNA form, the CDR3 reads TGTGCCAGCAGTCCTAGCACCGGGGAGCTGTTTTTT. It codes for CASSPSTGELFF.